These T cell receptor beta chains were read from a single sample in a study of T-cell reconstitution after alpha-beta-depleted transplantation in children. TCRdb passed the PCR reads through MiXCR, listing each CDR3 protein once. The table has about 540,000 distinct CDR3 sequences, 25% to 30% seen once. The source was PBMCs, collected before TCRalphabeta/CD19-depleted stem cell transplant. The receptor source for this set is a boy younger than two with Wiskott-Aldrich syndrome, due to receive a stem cell transplant. Each CDR3 is given with its conserved first and last residue. D genes are given only for firm matches. Clone sizes are given selectively: once, few, many, or a class where the clone is expanded.

clone size	V gene	J gene	D gene	CDR3 protein	CDR3 DNA
.	TRBV5-1	TRBJ2-3	.	CASDPHSADTQYF	TGCGCCAGCGACCCGCACTCTGCCGATACGCAGTATTTT
.	TRBV5-1	TRBJ2-7	.	CASSLVSDYEQYF	TGCGCCAGCAGCTTAGTTTCCGACTACGAGCAGTACTTC
.	TRBV20-1	TRBJ1-1	.	CSAEGEVGRTEAFF	TGCAGTGCTGAGGGGGAGGTCGGGCGCACTGAAGCTTTCTTT
few	TRBV5-1	TRBJ2-2	.	CARRQGGTGELFF	TGCGCCAGGAGACAGGGAGGAACCGGGGAGCTGTTTTTT
few	TRBV28	TRBJ2-7	TRBD2	CASSLPSGAGAYEQYF	TGTGCCAGCAGTTTGCCCAGCGGAGCGGGGGCCTACGAGCAGTACTTC
.	TRBV5-1	TRBJ2-1	.	CASSLEQPYNEQFF	TGCGCCAGCAGCTTGGAACAGCCGTACAATGAGCAGTTCTTC
.	TRBV5-5	TRBJ2-3	TRBD1	CASSARQGGPDTQYF	TGTGCCAGCAGCGCTAGACAGGGGGGTCCAGATACGCAGTATTTT
few	TRBV10-3	TRBJ2-7	.	CATTPLESYEQYF	TGTGCCACCACGCCCTTGGAATCCTACGAGCAGTACTTC
.	TRBV25-1	TRBJ2-3	.	CASSIPSGPSTDTQYF	TGTGCCAGCAGCATTCCCAGCGGGCCTAGCACAGATACGCAGTATTTT
.	TRBV4-1	TRBJ2-7	TRBD2	CASSPLAGVPSEQYF	TGCGCCAGCAGCCCACTAGCGGGAGTCCCCTCCGAGCAGTACTTC
few	TRBV25-1	TRBJ2-7	.	CASSETVYEQYF	TGTGCCAGCAGTGAGACAGTTTACGAGCAGTACTTC
few	TRBV10-3	TRBJ2-2	TRBD2	CATQNSGILTGELFF	TGTGCCACTCAAAATAGCGGGATACTCACCGGGGAGCTGTTTTTT
.	TRBV4-1	TRBJ2-1	.	CASSQAGGGKRDNEQFF	TGCGCCAGCAGCCAAGCGGGGGGCGGGAAAAGGGACAATGAGCAGTTCTTC
.	TRBV20-1	TRBJ2-1	.	CSAPTEGPGNEQFF	TGCAGTGCCCCAACGGAGGGCCCAGGGAATGAGCAGTTCTTC
few	TRBV5-6	TRBJ1-1	TRBD1	CASSPDRGSSTEAFF	TGTGCCAGCAGCCCGGACAGGGGTTCGAGCACTGAAGCTTTCTTT
few	TRBV2	TRBJ1-5	.	CASSEGRGSQPQHF	TGTGCCAGCAGTGAGGGTCGGGGGAGCCAGCCCCAGCATTTT
.	TRBV28	TRBJ1-5	.	CASSFRQISAGINQPQHF	TGTGCCAGCAGTTTTCGTCAAATATCAGCAGGGATCAATCAGCCCCAGCATTTT
.	TRBV7-2	TRBJ2-3	.	CASSWLGRGVKQYF	TGTGCCAGCAGCTGGCTTGGTCGCGGGGTAAAGCAGTATTTT
.	TRBV7-3	TRBJ1-1	TRBD1	CASRYRGKNTEAFF	TGTGCCAGCAGATACAGGGGAAAGAACACTGAAGCTTTCTTT
.	TRBV24-1	TRBJ2-1	TRBD2	CATSDPRADGTSGRNEQFF	TGTGCCACCAGTGATCCTAGAGCCGATGGGACTAGCGGGAGAAATGAGCAGTTCTTC
few	TRBV7-8	TRBJ2-3	TRBD2	CASSYTASGSPTDTQYF	TGTGCCAGCAGCTATACCGCTAGCGGGAGCCCCACAGATACGCAGTATTTT
many	TRBV24-1	TRBJ2-1	.	CATSDINEQFF	TGTGCCACCAGTGACATCAATGAGCAGTTCTTC
once	TRBV12-3/TRBV12-4	TRBJ2-5	.	CASGSLGETQYF	TGTGCCAGCGGCTCATTAGGAGAGACCCAGTACTTC
few	TRBV5-5	TRBJ2-1	.	CASSPWTVLQFF	TGTGCCAGCAGCCCTTGGACAGTCCTGCAGTTCTTC
few	TRBV29-1	TRBJ2-1	TRBD1	CSAGLGQGFFDEQFF	TGCAGCGCCGGCTTGGGACAGGGGTTCTTCGATGAGCAGTTCTTC
few	TRBV12-3/TRBV12-4	TRBJ2-2	.	CASRGRELFF	TGTGCCAGCAGAGGGAGGGAGCTGTTTTTT
.	TRBV5-1	TRBJ2-5	.	CASHPGPMETQYF	TGCGCCAGCCACCCGGGACCAATGGAGACCCAGTACTTC
.	TRBV29-1	TRBJ2-5	.	CSVSLGRVFQETQYF	TGCAGCGTTTCCCTTGGTAGAGTCTTCCAAGAGACCCAGTACTTC
once	TRBV5-1	TRBJ2-7	.	CASGRSAESYEQYF	TGCGCCAGCGGTAGATCGGCGGAATCCTACGAGCAGTACTTC
few	TRBV12-3/TRBV12-4	TRBJ2-7	TRBD2	CASSPSGRNYEQYF	TGTGCCAGCAGCCCTAGCGGGAGGAACTACGAGCAGTACTTC
few	TRBV27	TRBJ1-5	.	CASSPQLGVSHQPQHF	TGTGCCAGCAGTCCCCAGTTAGGGGTGTCTCATCAGCCCCAGCATTTT
.	TRBV5-1	TRBJ2-3	.	CASSLRMTRTDTQYF	TGCGCCAGCAGCCTAAGGATGACTCGCACAGATACGCAGTATTTT
few	TRBV2	TRBJ2-1	TRBD2	CASRGPGGGQFF	TGTGCCAGCAGGGGCCCGGGGGGAGGGCAGTTCTTC
few	TRBV3-1	TRBJ2-7	TRBD1	CASSRVAGQGLEQYF	TGTGCCAGCAGCCGAGTAGCGGGACAGGGGCTCGAGCAGTACTTC
.	TRBV12-3/TRBV12-4	TRBJ1-1	.	CASKSWGRAFF	TGTGCCAGCAAGAGCTGGGGGCGGGCTTTCTTT
.	TRBV2	TRBJ1-4	.	CASSGLGADNEKLFF	TGTGCCAGCAGTGGGCTGGGAGCAGATAATGAAAAACTGTTTTTT
.	TRBV14	TRBJ2-7	.	CASSADTRGEQYF	TGTGCCAGCAGCGCAGATACCCGAGGCGAGCAGTACTTC
.	TRBV10-3	TRBJ2-5	.	CAISTAAAQETQYF	TGTGCCATCAGTACGGCGGCGGCTCAAGAGACCCAGTACTTC
few	TRBV27	TRBJ2-3	.	CASTTGSRDTQYF	TGTGCCAGCACCACGGGTTCTAGAGATACGCAGTATTTT
.	TRBV7-2	TRBJ2-7	.	CASRPDWGSSYEQYF	TGTGCCAGCAGACCGGACTGGGGCAGCTCCTACGAGCAGTACTTC
once	TRBV5-5	TRBJ2-2	TRBD1	CASRRDRVGTGELFF	TGTGCCAGCAGGCGGGACAGGGTTGGTACCGGGGAGCTGTTTTTT
few	TRBV29-1	TRBJ2-7	.	CSVADPSRFGYEQYF	TGCAGCGTTGCTGACCCGTCGCGCTTCGGCTACGAGCAGTACTTC
.	TRBV3-1	TRBJ1-1	.	CASATAANTEAFF	TGTGCCAGCGCTACTGCAGCGAACACTGAAGCTTTCTTT
.	TRBV11-2	TRBJ2-3	TRBD2	CASSLVRGGIDTQYF	TGTGCCAGCAGCTTAGTACGCGGGGGAATTGATACGCAGTATTTT
.	TRBV29-1	TRBJ1-6	.	CSVGTDYNSPLHF	TGCAGCGTTGGGACGGACTATAATTCACCCCTCCACTTT
few	TRBV12-3/TRBV12-4	TRBJ2-5	.	CASSLGTGPYYF	TGTGCCAGCAGTTTAGGAACGGGCCCGTACTACTTC
few	TRBV5-6	TRBJ2-5	.	CASSFLLDSQETQYF	TGTGCCAGCAGCTTTTTACTGGACAGCCAAGAGACCCAGTACTTC
few	TRBV5-1	TRBJ2-1	.	CASSLEDPSYNEQFF	TGCGCCAGCAGCTTGGAGGATCCTTCCTACAATGAGCAGTTCTTC
.	TRBV10-3	TRBJ2-1	TRBD2	CAVQTSGSYNEQFF	TGTGCCGTTCAGACTAGCGGGAGCTACAATGAGCAGTTCTTC
few	TRBV10-2	TRBJ2-1	.	CATTKRQSSYNEQFF	TGCGCCACAACAAAGCGGCAAAGCTCCTACAATGAGCAGTTCTTC
.	TRBV20-1	TRBJ2-1	.	CSARTALGEQFF	TGCAGTGCTAGGACCGCATTGGGTGAGCAGTTCTTC
.	TRBV20-1	TRBJ2-1	TRBD2	CSARRGGRPFQYNEQFF	TGCAGTGCTAGGAGGGGAGGGAGGCCCTTTCAGTACAATGAGCAGTTCTTC
few	TRBV5-1	TRBJ2-1	.	CASSGGGPLYNEQFF	TGCGCCAGCAGTGGGGGCGGGCCCCTCTACAATGAGCAGTTCTTC
.	TRBV2	TRBJ2-2	.	CASSNRGYTGELFF	TGTGCCAGCAGTAATCGCGGGTACACCGGGGAGCTGTTTTTT